Detailed here is one T cell receptor (beta chain). This specimen comes from a study of immune characterization of retroperitoneal liposarcoma. TCRdb recomputed calls from the PCR reads with MiXCR, one row per CDR3 protein. Among over 4,500 distinct CDR3 sequences listed, about a third were seen once. With V trimmed by 4 bases and J by 7 bases, 13 bases remained unmatched. Germline CDR1 SGDLS, CDR2 YYNGEE. The CDR3 is 16 amino acids. The sequence was obtained from a female donor with retroperitoneal liposarcoma. V usage is TRBV9 and J usage is TRBJ2-1, with 8 bases identical to TRBD2. The sequenced sample consisted of tumor tissue. CDR3 loop: CASSPQSGGAKNEQFF. The CDR3 DNA follows: TGTGCCAGCAGCCCCCAGAGCGGGGGCGCAAAGAATGAGCAGTTCTTC.